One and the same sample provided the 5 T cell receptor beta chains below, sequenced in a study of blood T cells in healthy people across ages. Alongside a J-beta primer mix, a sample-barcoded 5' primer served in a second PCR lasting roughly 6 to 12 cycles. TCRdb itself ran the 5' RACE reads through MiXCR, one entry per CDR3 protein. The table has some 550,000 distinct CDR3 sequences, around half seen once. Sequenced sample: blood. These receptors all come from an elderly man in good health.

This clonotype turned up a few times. This CDR3 reads CSVEDHGGKTQYF. CDR3 sequence (DNA): TGCAGCGTTGAAGATCATGGGGGGAAGACCCAGTACTTC. The genes are TRBV29-1 and TRBJ2-5; weak D call: TRBD2 (6 bases). The V end lost 0 bases, the J end lost 6 bases, and 11 bases lay between the germline ends. The CDR3 runs to 13 residues. Per the germline V gene, CDR1 is SQVTM and CDR2 is ANQGSEA.

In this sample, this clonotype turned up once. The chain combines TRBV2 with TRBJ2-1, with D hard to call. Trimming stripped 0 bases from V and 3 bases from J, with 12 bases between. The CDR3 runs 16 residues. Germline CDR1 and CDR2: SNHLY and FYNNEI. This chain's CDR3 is CASSEAQSLGYNEQFF. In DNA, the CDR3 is TGTGCCAGCAGTGAAGCTCAAAGTTTGGGCTACAATGAGCAGTTCTTC. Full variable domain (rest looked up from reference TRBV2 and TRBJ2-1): EPEVTQTPSHQVTQMGQEVILRCVPISNHLYFYWYRQILGQKVEFLVSFYNNEISEKSEIFDDQFSVERPDGSNFTLKIRSTKLEDSAMYFCASSEAQSLGYNEQFFGPGTRLTVL.

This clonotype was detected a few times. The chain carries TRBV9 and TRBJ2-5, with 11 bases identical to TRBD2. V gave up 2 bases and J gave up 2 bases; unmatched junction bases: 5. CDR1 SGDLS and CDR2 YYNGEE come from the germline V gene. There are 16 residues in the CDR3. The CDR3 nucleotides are TGTGCCAGCAGCGTCGGGACTAGCGGAGAGCAAGAGACCCAGTACTTC. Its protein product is CASSVGTSGEQETQYF.

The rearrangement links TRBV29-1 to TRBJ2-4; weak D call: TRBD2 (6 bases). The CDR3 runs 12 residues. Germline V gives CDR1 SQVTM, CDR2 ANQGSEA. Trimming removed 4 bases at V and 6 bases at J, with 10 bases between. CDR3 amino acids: CSVGGGPNIQYF. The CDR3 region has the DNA TGCAGCGTTGGCGGAGGGCCAAACATTCAGTACTTC.

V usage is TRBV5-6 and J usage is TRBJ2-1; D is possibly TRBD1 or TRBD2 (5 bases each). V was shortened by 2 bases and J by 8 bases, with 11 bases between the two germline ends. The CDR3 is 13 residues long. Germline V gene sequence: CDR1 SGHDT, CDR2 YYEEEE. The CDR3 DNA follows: TGTGCCAGCAGCTTCCGGGACGTCGATGAGCAGTTCTTC. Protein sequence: CASSFRDVDEQFF.